Presented here are 16 T cell receptor beta chains from one specimen sequenced in a study of blood T cells in healthy people across ages. Primed by a sample-barcoded 5' primer and a J-beta primer mix, a second PCR proceeded for about 6 to 12 cycles. TCRdb processed the 5' RACE reads anew with MiXCR; each CDR3 protein has one entry. The sample has around 1,800,000 distinct CDR3 sequences, about 39% seen once. Sequenced input: blood. The receptor source for this set is a human donor in good health.

This clonotype appeared many times. The chain uses TRBV29-1 and TRBJ2-7; 7 nucleotides match TRBD2. The CDR3 consists of 16 residues. From germline, CDR1 is SQVTM and CDR2 ANQGSEA. With V trimmed by 1 base and J by 3 bases, 12 bases remained unmatched. The CDR3 bases are TGCAGCGTTGAAGCGGAAGGAACGGGGGGATACTACGAGCAGTACTTC. This sequence encodes CSVEAEGTGGYYEQYF.

This clonotype appeared once. The V gene is TRBV19, the J gene TRBJ1-4; D unclear. In germline, CDR1 is LNHDA, CDR2 SQIVND (reference sequence). V was shortened by 1 base and J by 8 bases, with 8 bases between the two germline ends. The CDR3 is 13 residues long. CDR3 bases: TGTGCCAGTAGTATAGGGGAAAAGGAAAAACTGTTTTTT. It specifies CASSIGEKEKLFF.

This clonotype appeared a few times. This chain connects TRBV20-1 to TRBJ2-3, with no clear D. This CDR3 has 11 residues. Trimming stripped 3 bases from V and 6 bases from J, with 7 bases between. CDR1 DFQATT and CDR2 SNEGSKA come from the germline V gene (reference sequence). Written as DNA, the CDR3 is TGCAGTGCTAGTAATCCGGATACGCAGTATTTT. Its protein is CSASNPDTQYF.

The chain is built from TRBV4-3 and TRBJ2-3, with 8 bases aligning to TRBD2. The V gene end was trimmed by 3 bases and the J gene end by 2 bases; junction bases not matched to a gene: 10. The length of the CDR3 is 17 residues. Germline loops: CDR1 LGHNA, CDR2 YSLEER. The CDR3 here is CASSQSTAGVNTDTQYF. The CDR3 DNA is TGCGCCAGCAGCCAGAGTACAGCGGGGGTAAACACAGATACGCAGTATTTT.

This clonotype was seen more than once but under ten times. The rearrangement uses TRBV15 and TRBJ2-3, with D unclear. Germline loops: CDR1 LNHNV, CDR2 YYDKDF (reference sequence). Trimming removed 0 bases at V and 0 bases at J, with 7 bases between. This CDR3 comprises 15 residues. The CDR3 is CATSRDPSSTDTQYF. The CDR3 bases are TGTGCCACCAGCAGAGATCCGTCTAGCACAGATACGCAGTATTTT. The whole variable domain, filled in from reference TRBV15 and TRBJ2-3, reads DAMVIQNPRYQVTQFGKPVTLSCSQTLNHNVMYWYQQKSSQAPKLLFHYYDKDFNNEADTPDNFQSRRPNTSFCFLDIRSPGLGDTAMYLCATSRDPSSTDTQYFGPGTRLTVL.

The chain combines TRBV28 with TRBJ1-5; TRBD1 aligns across 11 bases. J was trimmed by 9 bases and V by 10 bases; bases with no gene match: 14. Germline CDR1 is MDHEN and CDR2 is SYDVKM. The CDR3 sequence is 15 residues long. This chain's CDR3 is CATIKSGTGGLPQHF. Written as DNA, the CDR3 is TGTGCCACGATAAAATCCGGGACAGGGGGATTGCCCCAGCATTTT. Supplemented by reference TRBV28 and TRBJ1-5, the full variable domain reads DVKVTQSSRYLVKRTGEKVFLECVQDMDHENMFWYRQDPGLGLRLIYFSYDVKMKEKGDIPEGYSVSREKKERFSLILESASTNQTSMYLCATIKSGTGGLPQHFGDGTRLSIL.

In this sample, this clonotype turned up a few times. The rearrangement uses TRBV11-3 and TRBJ1-1; D is possibly TRBD1 (6 bases). The germline V gene encodes CDR1 SGHNT and CDR2 YENEEA. Trimming took 0 bases from V and 0 from J, leaving 11 bases between them. This CDR3 region has 16 residues. The CDR3 region is CASSLDRQGLNTEAFF. The CDR3 nucleotides are TGTGCCAGCAGCTTAGATAGGCAGGGGCTGAACACTGAAGCTTTCTTT. The variable domain in full, completed from reference TRBV11-3 and TRBJ1-1, reads EAGVVQSPRYKIIEKKQPVAFWCNPISGHNTLYWYLQNLGQGPELLIRYENEEAVDDSQLPKDRFSAERLKGVDSTLKIQPAELGDSAVYLCASSLDRQGLNTEAFFGQGTRLTVV.

This clonotype was picked up a small number of times. The chain recombines TRBV29-1 with TRBJ2-1; TRBD1 is a possible D gene (6 bases). V lost 3 bases to trimming and J lost 4 bases, with 10 bases between them. Germline loops: CDR1 SQVTM, CDR2 ANQGSEA. The CDR3 totals 13 residues. CDR3 sequence (DNA): TGCAGCGTTGATAAGGACAGTTACAATGAGCAGTTCTTC. The encoded protein is CSVDKDSYNEQFF.

The V call is TRBV4-3, the J call TRBJ1-1; unclear D gene. Trimming removed 2 bases at V and 0 bases at J, with 10 bases between. This CDR3 is built from 15 residues. Germline V lookup: CDR1 LGHNA, CDR2 YSLEER. This CDR3 reads CASSQILYMNTEAFF. In DNA, the CDR3 is TGCGCCAGCAGCCAAATCTTATATATGAACACTGAAGCTTTCTTT.

The CDR3 DNA reads TGCGCCAGCAGCTTGAGAAGGGTAGCCAAAAACATTCAGTACTTC. Its protein product is CASSLRRVAKNIQYF. The J gene is TRBJ2-4, the V gene TRBV5-1; D uncertain. Per germline, CDR1 SGHRS and CDR2 YFSETQ. The CDR3 has 15 amino acids. V lost 1 base, J lost 0 bases, and 8 bases lay in between.

This rearrangement joins TRBV6-2 or TRBV6-3 to TRBJ1-2; the D gene is possibly TRBD1 (6 bases). Germline V CDR1 and CDR2: MNHEY, SVGEGT. This CDR3 region has 13 residues. Trimming took off 5 bases at V and 5 bases at J, with 12 bases between the two ends. The CDR3 nucleotides are TGTGCCAGCAGTCACAGGGTCGGATATGGCTACACCTTC. This gives the protein CASSHRVGYGYTF.

This clonotype was observed a few times. The chain joins TRBV4-3 to TRBJ2-7; D gene unclear. With 0 bases removed from V and 0 bases from J, the gap between germline ends came to 9 bases. CDR1 and CDR2 from the germline V gene are LGHNA and YSLEER. This CDR3 comprises 15 residues. The CDR3 is CASSQDASTSYEQYF. Here the CDR3 DNA reads TGCGCCAGCAGCCAAGATGCCAGTACCTCCTACGAGCAGTACTTC.

The CDR3: CASSQGAGPGEQYF. The DNA for the CDR3 is TGTGCCAGCAGCCAAGGGGCAGGACCAGGCGAGCAGTACTTC. This chain connects TRBV3-1 to TRBJ2-7, with D uncertain. Germline CDR1 and CDR2: LGHDT and YNNKEL (reference sequence). V was trimmed by 1 base and J by 6 bases, leaving 13 bases between them. CDR3 length equals 14 residues.

This clonotype has more than one count but fewer than ten. The rearrangement uses TRBV7-2 and TRBJ2-5; D may be TRBD2 (7 bases). V lost 2 bases and J 9 bases, leaving 19 bases between the germline ends. This CDR3 comprises 15 residues. Germline V gene data show CDR1 as SGHTA and CDR2 as FQGNSA. The CDR3 sequence: CASSLHGLRGGAQYF. CDR3 nucleotide sequence: TGTGCCAGCAGCTTACACGGCCTAAGAGGGGGGGCCCAGTACTTC.

This clonotype was detected only a few times. This chain joins TRBV20-1 and TRBJ1-2; maybe TRBD1 (5 bases). The CDR3 covers 13 residues. Deletions cut 5 bases from V and 6 bases from J, with 16 bases between. Looked up from germline, CDR1 is DFQATT and CDR2 is SNEGSKA (reference sequence). The CDR3 loop reads CSAEEPGRNGYTF. In nucleotides, the CDR3 is TGCAGTGCTGAAGAGCCGGGACGGAATGGCTACACCTTC.

V is TRBV4-3 and J is TRBJ1-3; D gene ambiguous. This CDR3 region has 13 residues. Germline V gene sequence: CDR1 LGHNA, CDR2 YSLEER. The V gene lost 0 bases and the J gene lost 0 bases, with 0 bases spanning the gap. The CDR3 DNA follows: TGCGCCAGCAGCCAAGACTCTGGAAACACCATATATTTT. It is translated as CASSQDSGNTIYF.